This T cell receptor (beta chain) was observed in a study of cytomegalovirus exposure and HLA in healthy donors. The protocol was immunoSEQ multiplex PCR, while the TCRdb copy is restricted to in-frame clones and leaves out a portion. Counted here are about 190,000 clones, roughly four fifths occurring once; the ten biggest clones make up approximately 3%. The trim removed 2 bases at V and 10 bases at J, leaving 5 bases unmatched. The CDR3 totals 14 residues. The germline gives CDR1 SGHRS, CDR2 YFSETQ. Material for sequencing was PBMCs. The TCR was taken from a woman in her late teens or twenties in good health and CMV-seropositive. This chain uses TRBV5-1 with TRBJ1-6; 8 bases match TRBD1. CDR3 coding DNA: TGCGCCAGCAGCTTCGGGCAGGGGGCCTCACCCCTCCACTTT. This sequence encodes CASSFGQGASPLHF.